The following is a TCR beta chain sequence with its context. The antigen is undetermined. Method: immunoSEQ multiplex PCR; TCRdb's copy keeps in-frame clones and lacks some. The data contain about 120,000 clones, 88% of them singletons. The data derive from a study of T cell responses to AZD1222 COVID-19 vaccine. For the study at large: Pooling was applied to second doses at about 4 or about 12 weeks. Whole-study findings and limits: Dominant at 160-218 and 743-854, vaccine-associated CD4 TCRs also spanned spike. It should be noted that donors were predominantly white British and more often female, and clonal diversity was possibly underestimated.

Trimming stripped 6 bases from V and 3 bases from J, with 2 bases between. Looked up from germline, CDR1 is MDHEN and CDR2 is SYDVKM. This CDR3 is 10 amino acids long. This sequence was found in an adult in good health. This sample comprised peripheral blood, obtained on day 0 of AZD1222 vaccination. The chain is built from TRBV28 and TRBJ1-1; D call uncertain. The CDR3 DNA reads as TGTGCCAGCAGCCACACTGAAGCTTTCTTT. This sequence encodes CASSHTEAFF. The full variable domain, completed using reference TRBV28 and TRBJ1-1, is DVKVTQSSRYLVKRTGEKVFLECVQDMDHENMFWYRQDPGLGLRLIYFSYDVKMKEKGDIPEGYSVSREKKERFSLILESASTNQTSMYLCASSHTEAFFGQGTRLTVV.